One sample yielded the 29 T cell receptor beta chains listed below, sequenced in a study of blood T cells in healthy people across ages. The authors ran a second PCR of about 7 to 11 cycles using a sample-barcoded 5' primer and a J-beta primer mix. Each CDR3 protein gets one entry after TCRdb re-called the 5' RACE reads with MiXCR. The profile shows about 640,000 distinct CDR3 sequences, about 53% of them singletons. The sample was blood. The receptors here all came from a man aged 60 to 75 in good health.

CDR3 region: CSVDLGQGYEKLFF. Written as DNA, the CDR3 is TGCAGCGTTGATCTGGGACAGGGGTATGAAAAACTGTTTTTT. The V and J genes are TRBV29-1 and TRBJ1-4; 10 nucleotides agree with TRBD1. From germline, CDR1 is SQVTM and CDR2 ANQGSEA. This CDR3 is 14 amino acids long. With 3 bases clipped from V and 6 bases from J, the junction kept 4 bases outside the gene matches.

The J gene is TRBJ2-3, the V gene TRBV6-1; 9 bases fit TRBD1. Germline CDR1 is MNHNS and CDR2 is SASEGT. CDR3 length equals 15 residues. V dropped 8 bases and J dropped 2; count of bases not matched to a gene: 8. The CDR3 here is CASVRDRVSTDTQYF. The CDR3 coding sequence is TGTGCCAGCGTCCGGGACAGGGTCTCCACAGATACGCAGTATTTT.

Concerning this clonotype itself: The junction departs from the called germline gene at one end, perhaps through a read error. The V and J genes are TRBV7-2 and TRBJ2-1; TRBD2 matches 10 bases. The CDR3 contains 13 residues. The germline V gene has CDR1 SGHTA and CDR2 FQGNSA. The CDR3 DNA follows: TGTGCCAGCAGCGTAGCTAGCGGGGGAGGCCAGTTCTTC. Its protein product is CASSVASGGGQFF.

This chain uses TRBV6-5 with TRBJ1-2; D gene uncertain. The CDR3 spans 14 residues. Germline CDR1 is MNHEY and CDR2 is SVGAGI. V dropped 6 bases and J dropped 0 bases, with 11 bases sitting between them. The CDR3: CASSRGTANYGYTF. For the CDR3, the DNA is TGTGCCAGCAGCCGAGGAACAGCTAACTATGGCTACACCTTC.

V usage is TRBV29-1 and J usage is TRBJ2-7; D might be TRBD2 (6 bases). This CDR3 has 13 residues. V was shortened by 6 bases and J by 2 bases, with 14 bases between the two germline ends. The germline gives CDR1 SQVTM, CDR2 ANQGSEA. CDR3 amino acids: CSVEGTGAYEQYF. Written as DNA, the CDR3 is TGCAGCGTCGAGGGGACGGGGGCCTACGAGCAGTACTTC.

The rearrangement joins TRBV4-2 to TRBJ1-1; D call uncertain. CDR1 is LGHNA and CDR2 is YNFKEQ in the germline V gene. Trimming stripped 1 base from V and 5 bases from J, with 5 bases between. The CDR3 contains 12 residues. The CDR3 nucleotides read TGTGCCAGCAGCCAAGGGAGGACTGAAGCTTTCTTT. It specifies CASSQGRTEAFF.

The genes are TRBV5-1 and TRBJ2-5, with D perhaps matching TRBD1 (6 bases). This CDR3 region has 14 residues. The V and J ends lost 7 bases and 2 bases respectively, with 15 bases between them. Looked up from germline, CDR1 is SGHRS and CDR2 is YFSETQ. This CDR3 is CASHRGQTQETQYF. CDR3 sequence (DNA): TGCGCCAGCCACCGAGGACAGACACAAGAGACCCAGTACTTC.

The V gene is TRBV4-1, the J gene TRBJ2-1; unclear D gene. V was shortened by 3 bases and J by 5 bases, with 11 bases between the two germline ends. The CDR3 spans 14 residues. From germline, CDR1 is MGHRA and CDR2 YSYEKL. CDR3 in amino acids: CASSQPGRHNEQFF. The CDR3 nucleotides read TGCGCCAGCAGCCAGCCCGGTAGGCACAATGAGCAGTTCTTC.

This clonotype was seen once. This rearrangement joins TRBV25-1 to TRBJ2-5; 8 nucleotides line up with TRBD2. The length of the CDR3 is 17 residues. From germline, CDR1 is MGHDK and CDR2 SYGVNS. The V and J ends lost 1 base and 0 bases, in that order; junction bases with no gene match: 7. CDR3 residues: CASSESKTSGNQETQYF. CDR3 coding DNA: TGTGCCAGCAGTGAATCGAAAACTAGCGGAAACCAAGAGACCCAGTACTTC.

This chain links TRBV20-1 with TRBJ2-3, with D hard to call. Trimming took 3 bases from V and 3 from J, leaving 10 bases between them. Germline CDR1 and CDR2: DFQATT and SNEGSKA (reference sequence). The CDR3 has 13 residues. For the CDR3, the DNA is TGCAGTGCTAGCCCCAGAATAACAGATACGCAGTATTTT. Translation: CSASPRITDTQYF.

V is TRBV20-1 and J is TRBJ2-7; D is uncertain. V lost 0 bases to trimming and J lost 2 bases, with 14 bases between them. Per germline, CDR1 DFQATT and CDR2 SNEGSKA (reference sequence). This CDR3 has 15 amino acids. The CDR3 sequence is CSARDPLSGAYEQYF. In DNA form, the CDR3 reads TGCAGTGCTAGAGACCCGCTCTCAGGAGCCTACGAGCAGTACTTC.

The chain joins TRBV20-1 to TRBJ2-7; tentative D call: TRBD1 (5 bases). The length of the CDR3 is 14 residues. CDR1 DFQATT and CDR2 SNEGSKA come from the germline V gene (reference sequence). Trimming pared 1 base from V and 6 bases from J, leaving 16 bases between. CDR3 nucleotide sequence: TGCAGTGCTAGAGTTGTCGGCAGGGTAGGCGAGCAGTACTTC. Translating gives CSARVVGRVGEQYF.

This clonotype showed up just a few times. The chain combines TRBV12-3 or TRBV12-4 with TRBJ1-6, with 8 bases matching TRBD1. The V gene end was trimmed by 3 bases and the J gene end by 1 base; junction bases not matched to a gene: 2. This CDR3 region has 16 residues. The CDR3 is CASSLGQASYNSPLHF. The CDR3 DNA is TGTGCCAGCAGTTTGGGACAGGCGTCCTATAATTCACCCCTCCACTTT.

The J gene is TRBJ2-7, the V gene TRBV20-1; no clear D gene. The CDR3 spans 12 residues. Trimming cost V 0 bases and J 2 bases, with 5 bases left between them. Germline V gene data show CDR1 as DFQATT and CDR2 as SNEGSKA (reference sequence). The CDR3 DNA sequence: TGCAGTGCTAGAGATCAAGCCTACGAGCAGTACTTC. Translation: CSARDQAYEQYF.

The V gene is TRBV6-1, the J gene TRBJ2-2; 8 bases match TRBD1. Per the germline V gene, CDR1 is MNHNS and CDR2 is SASEGT. Trimming took 10 bases from V and 3 from J; bases not matched to a gene: 10. The CDR3 loop spans 15 amino acids. CDR3 amino acids: CATKYQGADTGELFF. For the CDR3, the DNA is TGTGCCACTAAATATCAGGGGGCGGACACCGGGGAGCTGTTTTTT.

A word on this clonotype: This sequence may be a read error, since a much larger clone differs from it by one base. V and J are TRBV29-1 and TRBJ2-1; D not certain. The CDR3 is 12 residues long. V was clipped by 3 bases and J by 10 bases, with 13 bases between them. Germline CDR1 is SQVTM and CDR2 is ANQGSEA. The CDR3 sequence is CSVDLRGGEQFF. The DNA for the CDR3 is TGCAGCGTTGACCTACGCGGTGGAGAGCAGTTCTTC.

The sample holds a few counts of this clonotype. Possible read error: a much larger clone is one base away. The V and J genes are TRBV6-5 and TRBJ2-5, with no clear D. This CDR3 contains 11 residues. Deletions cut 6 bases from V and 0 bases from J, with 2 bases between. The germline V gene encodes CDR1 MNHEY and CDR2 SVGAGI. CDR3 coding DNA: TGTGCCAGCAGGAACCAAGAGACCCAGTACTTC. This sequence encodes CASRNQETQYF.

The chain links TRBV9 to TRBJ2-3, with TRBD1 matching 10 bases. The CDR3 is made up of 16 amino acids. Trimming took 2 bases from V and 2 from J; bases not matched to a gene: 5. Germline lookup yields CDR1 SGDLS and CDR2 YYNGEE. CDR3 coding DNA: TGTGCCAGCAGCGTCGGGACAGGGGAGCCCACAGATACGCAGTATTTT. It encodes CASSVGTGEPTDTQYF.

The chain joins TRBV18 to TRBJ2-5; 8 positions match TRBD1. With 6 bases clipped from V and 0 bases from J, the junction kept 3 bases outside the gene matches. Germline CDR1 reads KGHSH; CDR2 reads LQKENI. The CDR3 totals 14 residues. The CDR3 DNA follows: TGTGCCAGCTCCCGACAGGGGAACCAAGAGACCCAGTACTTC. It translates to CASSRQGNQETQYF.

The chain combines TRBV3-1 with TRBJ2-7; a possible D gene is TRBD1 (5 bases). Germline CDR1 is LGHDT and CDR2 is YNNKEL (reference sequence). This CDR3 is 14 amino acids long. V lost 1 base, J lost 3 bases, and 10 bases lay in between. DNA for the CDR3: TGTGCCAGCAGCCAAGTCCGGACAAGCTACGAGCAGTACTTC. Its translation is CASSQVRTSYEQYF.

This chain joins TRBV6-2 or TRBV6-3 and TRBJ2-1; 8 bases line up with TRBD2. Germline V gives CDR1 MNHEY, CDR2 SVGEGT. CDR3 size: 14 residues. J lost 4 bases, V lost 3 bases, and 2 bases had no gene match. The CDR3 bases are TGTGCCAGCAGTTATGTAGCGGGGTACAATGAGCAGTTCTTC. Its translation is CASSYVAGYNEQFF.

V usage is TRBV7-6 and J usage is TRBJ2-2; D possibly corresponds to TRBD2 (5 bases). CDR1 SGHVS and CDR2 FNYEAQ come from the germline V gene. The length of the CDR3 is 16 residues. Deletions cut 4 bases from V and 4 bases from J, with 16 bases between. For the CDR3, the DNA is TGTGCCAGCAGCTCAGCCGGGCTAGCTAGCACCGGGGAGCTGTTTTTT. Its protein is CASSSAGLASTGELFF.

V usage is TRBV5-1 and J usage is TRBJ1-6; TRBD1 aligns across 8 bases. Germline CDR1 is SGHRS and CDR2 is YFSETQ. J was trimmed by 7 bases and V by 5 bases; bases with no gene match: 5. The CDR3 length is 14 residues. DNA of the CDR3: TGCGCCAGCAGTGTGGGGGACAGGAATTCACCCCTCCACTTT. It is translated as CASSVGDRNSPLHF.

This clonotype was found a few times. The chain is built from TRBV29-1 and TRBJ2-5, with TRBD1 matching over 7 bases. There are 12 residues in the CDR3. In germline, CDR1 is SQVTM, CDR2 ANQGSEA. Trimming at V came to 4 bases and at J to 4 bases, leaving 3 bases not matched to a gene. Here the CDR3 DNA reads TGCAGCGTTGCTCGGACAGGAGAGACCCAGTACTTC. This gives the protein CSVARTGETQYF.

The chain is built from TRBV5-1 and TRBJ2-7; D call uncertain. The CDR3 loop spans 15 amino acids. Germline V lookup: CDR1 SGHRS, CDR2 YFSETQ. Trimming took off 4 bases at V and 0 bases at J, with 14 bases between the two ends. The CDR3 DNA is TGCGCCAGCAGCCCACTGGTGGGCTCCTCCTACGAGCAGTACTTC. Its protein product is CASSPLVGSSYEQYF.

The J gene is TRBJ1-2, the V gene TRBV6-1; TRBD1 matches 9 bases. This CDR3 spans 15 amino acids. V shed 5 bases and J 4 bases; nucleotides not matched to a gene: 8. The germline V gene has CDR1 MNHNS and CDR2 SASEGT. CDR3 region: CASSPRQGGVYGYTF. DNA for the CDR3: TGTGCCAGCAGTCCCCGACAGGGGGGGGTCTATGGCTACACCTTC.

The chain joins TRBV20-1 to TRBJ2-5, with D perhaps assigned TRBD1 or TRBD2 (6 bases each). This CDR3 comprises 12 residues. V lost 4 bases and J 11 bases, leaving 17 bases between the germline ends. From germline, CDR1 is DFQATT and CDR2 SNEGSKA (reference sequence). The CDR3 is CSAKGGLRQQYF. CDR3 coding DNA: TGCAGTGCTAAGGGGGGACTTCGGCAGCAGTACTTC.

The chain joins TRBV9 to TRBJ2-1; 10 bases are shared with TRBD1. From germline, CDR1 is SGDLS and CDR2 YYNGEE. The CDR3 totals 15 residues. Germline trimming cut 0 bases from V and 7 bases from J; bases unmatched to any gene: 4. The CDR3 spells CASSVAWTGGNEQFF. CDR3 DNA: TGTGCCAGCAGCGTAGCCTGGACAGGGGGAAATGAGCAGTTCTTC.

This clonotype has a handful of counts. This chain's CDR3 is CASSVSRDSPLHF. CDR3 in DNA: TGTGCCAGCAGTGTAAGCAGGGATTCACCCCTCCACTTT. The chain has TRBV2 and TRBJ1-6; possibly TRBD1 for D (5 bases). Deletions cut 4 bases from V and 8 bases from J, with 9 bases between. Germline V gene data show CDR1 as SNHLY and CDR2 as FYNNEI. The CDR3 covers 13 residues.